The 24 T cell receptor beta chains below were found in one sample sequenced in a study of blood T cell repertoires in COVID-19. Libraries were prepared by immunoSEQ multiplex PCR; TCRdb keeps only in-frame clonotypes and omits some of them. The sample gives 350,000 to 400,000 clones, around nine tenths of which show up once; around 0.97% is in the top ten. The sample consisted of PBMCs or T cells enriched from blood (not recorded which). The origin of the receptors is a woman between 25 and 40 years old with acute COVID-19.

This sequence joins TRBV18 and TRBJ1-6, with D perhaps TRBD1 (6 bases). The V gene's germline CDR1 is KGHSH and CDR2 LQKENI. The CDR3 spans 14 residues. V lost 3 bases and J 8 bases, leaving 11 bases between the germline ends. CDR3 in amino acids: CASSPAGTHSPLHF. DNA for the CDR3: TGTGCCAGCTCACCCGCCGGGACACATTCACCCCTCCACTTT.

The V and J genes are TRBV6-1 and TRBJ2-1; 8 bases agree with TRBD2. The CDR3 contains 17 residues. Germline lookup yields CDR1 MNHNS and CDR2 SASEGT. Germline trimming cut 2 bases from V and 2 bases from J; bases unmatched to any gene: 8. The CDR3, as DNA: TGTGCCAGCAGTGAAAGGATAGCGGGGCCCCCCTACAATGAGCAGTTCTTC. Its protein is CASSERIAGPPYNEQFF.

This chain links TRBV9 with TRBJ2-2, with TRBD1 matching 7 bases. Germline lookup yields CDR1 SGDLS and CDR2 YYNGEE. J lost 4 bases, V lost 3 bases, and 9 bases had no gene match. This CDR3 has 16 amino acids. The CDR3 coding sequence is TGTGCCAGCAGCGACAGGGGACCCCCGGGCACCGGGGAGCTGTTTTTT. Translated: CASSDRGPPGTGELFF.

The chain links TRBV6-5 to TRBJ1-3, with D uncertain. The V gene's germline CDR1 is MNHEY and CDR2 SVGAGI. The CDR3 totals 15 residues. The V gene lost 6 bases and the J gene lost 0 bases, with 12 bases spanning the gap. CDR3 amino acids: CASRRTAHSGNTIYF. The CDR3 coding sequence is TGTGCCAGCAGACGTACAGCTCACTCTGGAAACACCATATATTTT.

The gene calls are TRBV2 and TRBJ2-3; the match to TRBD2 covers 8 bases. The CDR3 runs 15 residues. From germline, CDR1 is SNHLY and CDR2 FYNNEI. The CDR3 nucleotides read TGTGCTCGGAAGGCTACAGCGGGGGAAATAGATACGCAGTATTTT. Its translation: CARKATAGEIDTQYF.

V usage is TRBV12-1 and J usage is TRBJ1-3; the table calls TRBD1, which could not be checked here. TRBV12-1 is a documented pseudogene. The CDR3 covers 19 residues. CDR3 nucleotides: TGTTCCAGCAGCTTTGCTGAAAATCGGGGACAGCTCTCTGGAAACACCATATATTTT. Translated, it gives CSSSFAENRGQLSGNTIYF.

V gene TRBV4-1 combines with J gene TRBJ2-3; 8 nucleotides match TRBD1. The germline V gene has CDR1 MGHRA and CDR2 YSYEKL. There are 17 residues in the CDR3. Trimming removed 3 bases from V and 2 bases from J; junction bases left unmatched: 10. CDR3 residues: CASSQLQGASHTDTQYF. DNA of the CDR3: TGCGCCAGCAGCCAGCTTCAGGGGGCCTCTCACACAGATACGCAGTATTTT.

To note about this clone: Other DNA sequences of this sample code for an identical CDR3. This chain uses TRBV14 with TRBJ2-7, with D perhaps TRBD1 (5 bases). The V gene lost 4 bases and the J gene lost 3 bases, with 7 bases spanning the gap. Germline CDR1 reads SGHDN; CDR2 reads FVKESK. The CDR3 length is 12 residues. CDR3 residues: CASSRDSYEQYF. In DNA form, the CDR3 reads TGTGCCAGCAGCCGAGACAGCTACGAGCAGTACTTC.

The chain uses TRBV5-4 and TRBJ2-1; weak D call: TRBD2 (5 bases). The germline gives CDR1 SGHNT, CDR2 YYREEE (reference sequence). There are 14 residues in the CDR3. V gave up 0 bases and J gave up 2 bases, with 6 bases separating them. The CDR3, as DNA: TGTGCCAGCAGCTTGGCCGGGACCTACAATGAGCAGTTCTTC. This gives the protein CASSLAGTYNEQFF.

The chain combines TRBV19 with TRBJ2-1, with 7 bases that match TRBD1. This CDR3 contains 19 residues. The V segment lost 4 bases and the J segment 0 bases; nucleotides outside the gene matches: 15. CDR1 is LNHDA and CDR2 is SQIVND in the germline V gene (reference sequence). CDR3 loop: CASSNPTGAAIRSYNEQFF. The CDR3 DNA sequence: TGTGCCAGTAGTAATCCTACAGGGGCAGCAATCCGCTCCTACAATGAGCAGTTCTTC.

The genes are TRBV6-1 and TRBJ2-7, with D tentatively TRBD2 (6 bases). Germline V gene data show CDR1 as MNHNS and CDR2 as SASEGT. V was clipped by 2 bases and J by 1 base, with 18 bases between them. This CDR3 is 17 amino acids long. In DNA form, the CDR3 reads TGTGCCAGCAGTGAAATTAGGAGGGGCCCGTCATCCTACGAGCAGTACTTC. Protein: CASSEIRRGPSSYEQYF.

The rearrangement links TRBV7-3 to TRBJ2-3; 7 bases line up with TRBD2. V lost 5 bases and J lost 4; bases outside the gene matches: 12. The CDR3 is 16 residues long. Germline V lookup: CDR1 SGHTA, CDR2 FQGTGA. In DNA, the CDR3 is TGTGCCAGCAGCCTCGGACTAGGTCGGGGATCAGATACGCAGTATTTT. Translating gives CASSLGLGRGSDTQYF. Looking up the rest from reference TRBV7-3 and TRBJ2-3 gives the full variable domain: GAGVSQTPSNKVTEKGKYVELRCDPISGHTALYWYRQSLGQGPEFLIYFQGTGAADDSGLPNDRFFAVRPEGSVSTLKIQRTERGDSAVYLCASSLGLGRGSDTQYFGPGTRLTVL.

V usage is TRBV2 and J usage is TRBJ2-2; no clear D. The germline CDR1 and CDR2 sequences are SNHLY and FYNNEI. The CDR3 length is 13 residues. The V and J ends lost 7 bases and 0 bases respectively, with 6 bases between them. CDR3 loop: CASKRSNTGELFF. The CDR3 nucleotides read TGTGCCAGCAAGAGGTCGAACACCGGGGAGCTGTTTTTT.

About this clone itself: This specimen includes other DNA sequences encoding the same CDR3. This sequence joins TRBV9 and TRBJ2-7; maybe TRBD1 (6 bases). Per germline, CDR1 SGDLS and CDR2 YYNGEE. The CDR3 runs 14 residues. Trimming took off 0 bases at V and 2 bases at J, with 9 bases between the two ends. The CDR3 region has the DNA TGTGCCAGCAGCGTAGGTGGGGGCCCCTACGAGCAGTACTTC. Amino acid sequence: CASSVGGGPYEQYF. The entire variable domain, with the rest obtained from reference TRBV9 and TRBJ2-7, is as follows: DSGVTQTPKHLITATGQRVTLRCSPRSGDLSVYWYQQSLDQGLQFLIQYYNGEERAKGNILERFSAQQFPDLHSELNLSSLELGDSALYFCASSVGGGPYEQYFGPGTRLTVT.

This chain links TRBV6-2 or TRBV6-3 with TRBJ1-4; 8 nucleotides match TRBD1. With V trimmed by 5 bases and J by 7 bases, 9 bases remained unmatched. The CDR3 length is 15 residues. CDR1 MNHEY and CDR2 SVGEGT come from the germline V gene. CDR3 loop: CASSPGTGTSEKLFF. CDR3 DNA: TGTGCCAGCAGTCCGGGGACAGGAACGAGTGAAAAACTGTTTTTT.

This clone was seen a few times. This rearrangement joins TRBV10-1 to TRBJ1-1, with 8 positions matching TRBD1. The junction had 8 bases not matched to a gene; V was cut back by 2 bases and J by 3 bases. Germline V gene sequence: CDR1 WNHNN, CDR2 SYGVQD (reference sequence). The CDR3 contains 16 residues. In DNA form, the CDR3 reads TGCGCCAGCAGTGAGCCCCTACCCAGGGGGCACACTGAAGCTTTCTTT. It encodes CASSEPLPRGHTEAFF.

The CDR3 spells CAWSLGLSTDTQYF. CDR3 in DNA: TGTGCCTGGAGTTTGGGGCTTAGCACAGATACGCAGTATTTT. This chain uses TRBV30 with TRBJ2-3; D is perhaps TRBD1 (5 bases). CDR3 length: 14 amino acids. The V gene's germline CDR1 is GTSNPN and CDR2 SVGIG (reference sequence). V was trimmed by 2 bases and J by 0 bases, leaving 9 bases between them. Filled out from reference TRBV30 and TRBJ2-3, the complete variable domain reads SQTIHQWPATLVQPVGSPLSLECTVEGTSNPNLYWYRQAAGRGLQLLFYSVGIGQISSEVPQNLSASRPQDRQFILSSKKLLLSDSGFYLCAWSLGLSTDTQYFGPGTRLTVL.

The V gene is TRBV24-1, the J gene TRBJ1-1; 8 positions match TRBD1. Germline values: CDR1 KGHDR, CDR2 SFDVKD. V shed 5 bases, J shed 7 bases, and the junction held 8 bases outside the gene matches. This CDR3 has 14 amino acids. CDR3 bases: TGTGCCACCAGTGCTCAGGACAGGGTGGGTGAAGCTTTCTTT. Its translation: CATSAQDRVGEAFF.

This sequence joins TRBV2 and TRBJ2-5; D is unresolved. Germline V gene data show CDR1 as SNHLY and CDR2 as FYNNEI. Deletions cut 8 bases from V and 1 base from J, with 14 bases between. This CDR3 is 14 amino acids long. The CDR3 spells CASSVSRSQETQYF. DNA for the CDR3: TGTGCCAGCTCTGTGTCAAGGAGCCAAGAGACCCAGTACTTC.

The chain links TRBV27 to TRBJ1-1; a possible D gene is TRBD1 (6 bases). The CDR3 loop spans 13 amino acids. Per germline, CDR1 MNHEY and CDR2 SMNVEV (reference sequence). V dropped 3 bases and J dropped 4 bases, with 9 bases sitting between them. Here the CDR3 DNA reads TGTGCCAGCAGTTTTGCCAGGGGCACTGAAGCTTTCTTT. Its translation: CASSFARGTEAFF.

The V and J genes are TRBV29-1 and TRBJ2-7, with D perhaps matching TRBD2 (5 bases). The CDR3 totals 13 residues. V gave up 2 bases and J gave up 0 bases, with 8 bases separating them. Germline loops: CDR1 SQVTM, CDR2 ANQGSEA. CDR3 coding DNA: TGCAGCGTTGAATCCGGGATCTCCTACGAGCAGTACTTC. Translation gives CSVESGISYEQYF.

The rearrangement links TRBV4-3 to TRBJ2-5, with 9 bases identical to TRBD1. This CDR3 has 18 residues. The V gene's germline CDR1 is LGHNA and CDR2 YSLEER. J gave up 5 bases and V 2 bases, and 15 bases lay outside the gene matches. The CDR3, as DNA: TGCGCCAGCAGCCAATCCCCGGCGACAGGGGGAGGGTGGGAGACCCAGTACTTC. Translation gives CASSQSPATGGGWETQYF.

The chain carries TRBV5-4 and TRBJ1-5; D is undetermined. CDR3 length: 17 amino acids. Trimming shortened V by 8 bases and J by 1 base, and 22 bases separated the two germline ends. Per the germline V gene, CDR1 is SGHNT and CDR2 is YYREEE (reference sequence). The CDR3 sequence is CASPRRQTLTSNQPQHF. The CDR3 DNA reads as TGTGCCAGTCCCCGACGGCAGACTCTTACCAGCAATCAGCCCCAGCATTTT.

The chain combines TRBV3-1 (or the pseudogene TRBV3-2) with TRBJ1-4, with D hard to call. The CDR3 runs 13 residues. V dropped 5 bases and J dropped 7 bases, with 11 bases sitting between them. CDR1 and CDR2 (germline): LGHDT, YNNKEL (reference sequence). The CDR3 nucleotides are TGTGCCAGCAGCGTTCGGGGTGTTGAAAAACTGTTTTTT. Encoded protein: CASSVRGVEKLFF.